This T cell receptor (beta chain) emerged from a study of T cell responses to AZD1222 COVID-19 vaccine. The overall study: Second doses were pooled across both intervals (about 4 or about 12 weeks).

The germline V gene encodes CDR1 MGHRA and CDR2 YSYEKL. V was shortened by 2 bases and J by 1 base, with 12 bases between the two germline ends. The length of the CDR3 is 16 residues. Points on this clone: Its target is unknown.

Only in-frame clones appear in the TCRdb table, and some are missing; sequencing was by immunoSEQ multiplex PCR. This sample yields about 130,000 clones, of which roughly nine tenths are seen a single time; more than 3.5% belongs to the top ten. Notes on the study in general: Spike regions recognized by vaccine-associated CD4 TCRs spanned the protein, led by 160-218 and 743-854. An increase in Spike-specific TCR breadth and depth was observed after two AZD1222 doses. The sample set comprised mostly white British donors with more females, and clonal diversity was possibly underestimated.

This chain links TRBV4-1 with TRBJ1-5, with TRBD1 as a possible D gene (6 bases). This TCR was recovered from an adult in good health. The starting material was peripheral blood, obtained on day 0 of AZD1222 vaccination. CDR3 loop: CASSQPTRGSNQPQHF. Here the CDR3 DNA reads TGCGCCAGCAGCCAACCAACCAGGGGAAGCAATCAGCCCCAGCATTTT.